The TCR beta chain under discussion was sequenced for a study of OX40 agonist ivuxolimab in advanced cancers. The wider study: Checkpoint inhibitors had been given previously to roughly 40% of patients.

Using immunoSEQ multiplex PCR, the repertoire was profiled, and TCRdb retains in-frame clones only, with some absent. The table includes 45,000 to 50,000 clones, 85% to 95% detected once. Trimming shortened V by 2 bases and J by 6 bases, and 4 bases separated the two germline ends. Germline V gene lookup returns CDR1 MNHEY and CDR2 SVGAGI. CDR3 length: 12 residues. The source was CD4+ or CD8+ T cells sorted from blood, collected in a trial of the OX40 agonist ivuxolimab. V usage is TRBV6-5 and J usage is TRBJ2-2; D remains ambiguous. This receptor was obtained from an adult with an advanced solid tumor such as melanoma, head and neck, liver or kidney cancer. The CDR3 region has the DNA TGTGCCAGCAGTTACGGGGCCGGGGAGCTGTTTTTT. Encoded protein: CASSYGAGELFF.